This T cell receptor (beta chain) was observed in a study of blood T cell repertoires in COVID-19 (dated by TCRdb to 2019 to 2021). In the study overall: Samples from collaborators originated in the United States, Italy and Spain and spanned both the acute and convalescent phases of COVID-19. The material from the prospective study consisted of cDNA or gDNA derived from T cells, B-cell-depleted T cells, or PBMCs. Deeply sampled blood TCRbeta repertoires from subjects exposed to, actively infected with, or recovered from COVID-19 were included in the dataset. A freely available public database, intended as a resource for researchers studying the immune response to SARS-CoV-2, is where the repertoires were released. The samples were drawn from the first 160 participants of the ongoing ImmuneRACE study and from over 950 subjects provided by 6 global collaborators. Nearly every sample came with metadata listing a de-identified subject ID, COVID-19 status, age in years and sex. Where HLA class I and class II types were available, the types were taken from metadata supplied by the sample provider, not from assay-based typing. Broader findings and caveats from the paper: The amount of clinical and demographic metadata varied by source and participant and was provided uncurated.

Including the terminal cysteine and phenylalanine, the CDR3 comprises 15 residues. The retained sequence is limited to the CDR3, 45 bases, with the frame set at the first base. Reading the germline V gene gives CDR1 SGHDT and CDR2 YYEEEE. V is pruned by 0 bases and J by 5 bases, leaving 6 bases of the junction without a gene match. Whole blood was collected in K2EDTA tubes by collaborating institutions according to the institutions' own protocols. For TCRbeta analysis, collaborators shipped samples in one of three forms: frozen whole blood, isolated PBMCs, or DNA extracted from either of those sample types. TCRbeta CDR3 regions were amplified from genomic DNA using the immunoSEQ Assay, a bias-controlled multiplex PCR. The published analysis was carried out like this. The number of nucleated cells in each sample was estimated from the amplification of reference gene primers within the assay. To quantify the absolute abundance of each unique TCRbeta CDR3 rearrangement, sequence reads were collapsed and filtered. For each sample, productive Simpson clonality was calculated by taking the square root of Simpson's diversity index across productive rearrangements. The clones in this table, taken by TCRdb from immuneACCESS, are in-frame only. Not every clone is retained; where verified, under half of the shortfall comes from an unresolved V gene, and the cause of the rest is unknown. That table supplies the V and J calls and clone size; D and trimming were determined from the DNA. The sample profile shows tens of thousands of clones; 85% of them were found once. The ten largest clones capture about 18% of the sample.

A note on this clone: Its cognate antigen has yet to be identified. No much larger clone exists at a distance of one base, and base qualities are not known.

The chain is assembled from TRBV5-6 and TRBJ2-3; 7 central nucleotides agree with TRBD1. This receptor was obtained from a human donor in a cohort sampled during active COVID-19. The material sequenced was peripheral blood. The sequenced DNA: TGTGCCAGCAGCTTGGCCACAGGGGCGGGAGATACGCAGTATTTT. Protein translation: CASSLATGAGDTQYF.